The entry below describes one TCR beta chain. Its target is unknown. These data come from a study of cytomegalovirus exposure and HLA in healthy donors. Germline V lookup: CDR1 SGHTS, CDR2 YDEGEE. V shed 4 bases and J shed 2 bases, with 15 bases lying between them. CDR3 length: 15 residues. General study results and limits: The study listed roughly 160 cytomegalovirus-associated TCR beta chains.

This table comes from immunoSEQ multiplex PCR, and its TCRdb copy is limited to in-frame clones, with some not included. The sample yields a few hundred thousand clones, 80% to 90% seen once. This sequence was found in a woman aged 18-35 years in good health and CMV-seronegative. Material: PBMCs. The V and J genes are TRBV5-8 and TRBJ1-2, with D perhaps matching TRBD1 (6 bases). CDR3 coding DNA: TGTGCCAGCAGCACACAGGGAAGCGTCAACTATGGCTACACCTTC. Its translation is CASSTQGSVNYGYTF.